This is a list of T cell receptor beta chains from one sample in a study of response to subunit inactivated influenza vaccine. TCRdb redid the calling of the RT-PCR reads with MiXCR, one entry per CDR3 protein. Altogether hundreds of thousands of distinct CDR3 sequences are present, about 14% being singletons, with the ten largest covering 6% to 8%. Sample: PBMCs from blood, taken less than 15 days before vaccination. These receptors came from a man aged 45-65 years who received an inactivated influenza vaccine. Each CDR3 is given with its conserved first and last residue. Expanded clones get a size class; other rows say once, few or many, or leave the size out.

j_call | cdr3_length | v_call | clone_size | cdr3_aa
TRBJ2-5 | 15 | TRBV20-1 | many | CSASGTSATQETQYF
TRBJ2-5 | 16 | TRBV7-2 | NA | CASRGGTSGNQETQYF
TRBJ1-2 | 11 | TRBV20-1 | few | CSARVFGGYTF
TRBJ2-6 | 17 | TRBV4-2 | NA | CASSQAESSSGANVLTF
TRBJ2-3 | 14 | TRBV20-1 | NA | CSAPTSGGGDTQYF
TRBJ1-1 | 14 | TRBV7-2 | few | CASSLKGGQAEAFF
TRBJ2-6 | 13 | TRBV4-1 | NA | CASSVQGTNVLTF
TRBJ2-1 | 17 | TRBV11-2 | NA | CASSLRTSGDLYNEQFF
TRBJ2-3 | 15 | TRBV7-8 | few | CASSPGTSQPNTQYF
TRBJ1-2 | 16 | TRBV5-1 | few | CASSLVGPQKGYGYTF
TRBJ1-2 | 16 | TRBV20-1 | NA | CCARDVRTGTNYGYTF
TRBJ1-1 | 14 | TRBV20-1 | NA | CSAPIPQGWTEAFF
TRBJ2-1 | 16 | TRBV15 | few | CATSPRTAASYNEQFF
TRBJ2-7 | 13 | TRBV6-2/TRBV6-3 | many | CASSGRTGWEQYF
TRBJ1-6 | 16 | TRBV5-1 | few | CASSLEGGARNSPLHF
TRBJ1-5 | 16 | TRBV30 | NA | CAWSGEGTYGNQPQHF
TRBJ2-5 | 13 | TRBV28 | NA | CASSGTNQETQYF
TRBJ2-1 | 15 | TRBV3-1 | NA | CASSPTGLVYNEQFF
TRBJ2-7 | 19 | TRBV18 | few | CASSPLETSGARTSYEQYF
TRBJ2-7 | 15 | TRBV10-3 | NA | CAISEGTERGPEQYF
TRBJ2-7 | 14 | TRBV7-2 | many | CASSLETSHYEQYF
TRBJ2-6 | 14 | TRBV29-1 | few | CSVYSNSGANVLTF
TRBJ2-5 | 13 | TRBV10-3 | few | CAISEGRQETQYF
TRBJ2-7 | 16 | TRBV7-2 | few | CASSLEGLAGAVEQYF
TRBJ1-1 | 14 | TRBV29-1 | NA | CSVGVGGRGSEAFF
TRBJ2-5 | 13 | TRBV29-1 | many | CSVAGSKKETQYF